Shown below are 17 T cell receptor beta chains from a single sample sequenced in a study of response to subunit inactivated influenza vaccine. One entry per CDR3 protein, called by TCRdb with MiXCR from the RT-PCR reads. The sample carries around 710,000 distinct CDR3 sequences, approximately 15% recorded once. This material consisted of PBMCs from blood, taken 14 days before vaccination. All receptors derive from a man aged 45-65 years who received an inactivated influenza vaccine.

This chain links TRBV5-1 with TRBJ2-2, with 10 nucleotides matching TRBD1. The germline gives CDR1 SGHRS, CDR2 YFSETQ. This CDR3 is 18 amino acids long. J lost 2 bases, V lost 4 bases, and 11 bases had no gene match. CDR3 coding DNA: TGCGCCAGCAGCCCCCGGGACAGGGGTCCGACAAACACCGGGGAGCTGTTTTTT. This codes for CASSPRDRGPTNTGELFF.

This clonotype was detected only a few times. The rearrangement uses TRBV7-2 and TRBJ2-1; D unclear. The CDR3 has 14 residues. The ends were cut back, 2 bases at V and 4 bases at J, with 9 bases in the middle. The germline CDR1 and CDR2 sequences are SGHTA and FQGNSA. The CDR3 DNA reads TGTGCCAGCAGCTTACTACAGTTGTACAATGAGCAGTTCTTC. Translating it yields CASSLLQLYNEQFF.

V is TRBV15 and J is TRBJ2-7; D perhaps matches TRBD2 (6 bases). V was clipped by 4 bases and J by 6 bases, with 13 bases between them. CDR3 length: 13 residues. Germline CDR1 and CDR2: LNHNV and YYDKDF (reference sequence). DNA for the CDR3: TGTGCCACCAGCAAACGCGGGGCTGGCGAGCAGTACTTC. As protein: CATSKRGAGEQYF.

This clonotype was observed a few times. The rearrangement links TRBV24-1 to TRBJ2-2, with 10 positions matching TRBD1. The ends lost 4 bases at V and 3 bases at J; junction bases unmatched: 4. CDR1 KGHDR and CDR2 SFDVKD come from the germline V gene. The CDR3 spans 16 residues. CDR3 sequence (DNA): TGTGCCACCAGTGACAGGGACAGGGGTCACACCGGGGAGCTGTTTTTT. It is translated as CATSDRDRGHTGELFF.

A few counts support this clonotype. Compared with germline, one end of the junction differs, possibly owing to a read error. The chain employs TRBV12-3 or TRBV12-4 and TRBJ2-2; TRBD2 might be the D (5 bases). The CDR3 length is 13 residues. CDR3 in amino acids: CASSLERTGELSF. In DNA form, the CDR3 reads TGTGCCAGCAGTTTAGAGCGGACCGGGGAGCTGTCTTTT.

In this sample, this clonotype turned up a few times. V is TRBV20-1 and J is TRBJ2-7; 11 bases are a match to TRBD2. This CDR3 contains 13 residues. Germline lookup yields CDR1 DFQATT and CDR2 SNEGSKA (reference sequence). After removal of 6 bases from V and 3 bases from J, the junction contained 4 bases not matched to a gene. CDR3 loop: CSATSGSIYEQYF. DNA of the CDR3: TGCAGTGCCACTAGCGGGAGCATCTACGAGCAGTACTTC.

Ten or more counts support this clonotype. The V gene is TRBV19, the J gene TRBJ2-7; possibly TRBD1 or TRBD2 for D (5 bases each). The CDR3 is 13 residues long. V shed 9 bases and J shed 0 bases, with 12 bases lying between them. Germline V gene data show CDR1 as LNHDA and CDR2 as SQIVND (reference sequence). The CDR3 sequence: CASSPGPSYEQYF. CDR3 nucleotide sequence: TGTGCCAGCTCACCGGGACCCTCCTACGAGCAGTACTTC. Together with reference TRBV19 and TRBJ2-7, the CDR3 gives the full variable domain: DGGITQSPKYLFRKEGQNVTLSCEQNLNHDAMYWYRQDPGQGLRLIYYSQIVNDFQKGDIAEGYSVSREKKESFPLTVTSAQKNPTAFYLCASSPGPSYEQYFGPGTRLTVT.

The J gene is TRBJ2-7, the V gene TRBV7-6, with D maybe TRBD2 (6 bases). The germline V gene encodes CDR1 SGHVS and CDR2 FNYEAQ. The V gene lost 6 bases and the J gene lost 3 bases, with 9 bases spanning the gap. The CDR3 is made up of 12 amino acids. CDR3 protein: CASRGGDYEQYF. Here the CDR3 DNA reads TGTGCCAGCAGGGGGGGAGACTACGAGCAGTACTTC.

In this sample, this clonotype turned up many times. The chain combines TRBV7-9 with TRBJ1-1, with no clear D. The V end was cut by 1 base, the J end by 11 bases, with 11 bases between. The CDR3 runs 12 residues. Per germline, CDR1 SEHNR and CDR2 FQNEAQ (reference sequence). CDR3 DNA: TGTGCCAGCAGCTTAGGAGCGGTGGAGGCTTTCTTT. Translating gives CASSLGAVEAFF.

V usage is TRBV19 and J usage is TRBJ1-5; the D is unclear. This CDR3 has 17 amino acids. Germline V gene data show CDR1 as LNHDA and CDR2 as SQIVND (reference sequence). Trimming pared 2 bases from V and 0 bases from J, leaving 14 bases between. CDR3 amino acids: CASSIPAGRSSNQPQHF. The CDR3 region has the DNA TGTGCCAGTAGTATACCGGCCGGGCGGAGTAGCAATCAGCCCCAGCATTTT.

This clonotype was detected only a few times. For the CDR3, the DNA is TGCAGCGTTGTTTCTTCAACTAGGAACATTCAGTACTTC. Translated, it gives CSVVSSTRNIQYF. The chain joins TRBV29-1 to TRBJ2-4; weak D call: TRBD2 (5 bases). Looked up from germline, CDR1 is SQVTM and CDR2 is ANQGSEA. V lost 4 bases and J lost 7, with 14 bases in between. CDR3 size: 13 residues.

This clonotype was counted only a few times. This chain uses TRBV30 with TRBJ2-1, with TRBD2 as a possible D gene (5 bases). CDR3 size: 13 residues. Germline assignment: CDR1 GTSNPN and CDR2 SVGIG (reference sequence). Trimming pared 0 bases from V and 6 bases from J, leaving 9 bases between. The CDR3 nucleotides are TGTGCCTGGAGTGTAGAAAGCGGCAATGAGCAGTTCTTC. Translation: CAWSVESGNEQFF. Drawing the rest from reference TRBV30 and TRBJ2-1, the complete variable domain is SQTIHQWPATLVQPVGSPLSLECTVEGTSNPNLYWYRQAAGRGLQLLFYSVGIGQISSEVPQNLSASRPQDRQFILSSKKLLLSDSGFYLCAWSVESGNEQFFGPGTRLTVL.

The chain employs TRBV20-1 and TRBJ2-2; TRBD2 matches 8 bases. Per the germline V gene, CDR1 is DFQATT and CDR2 is SNEGSKA (reference sequence). V lost 0 bases and J lost 7; bases outside the gene matches: 10. The CDR3 is 16 amino acids. The CDR3 bases are TGCAGTGCTAGAGATGCGGGTAGCGGGAACGTCGGGGAGCTGTTTTTT. This translates into CSARDAGSGNVGELFF.

This clonotype was seen only a few times. This sequence joins TRBV7-9 and TRBJ2-1, with 9 bases lining up with TRBD2. Germline CDR1 reads SEHNR; CDR2 reads FQNEAQ (reference sequence). The ends lost 1 base at V and 7 bases at J; junction bases unmatched: 8. The CDR3 runs to 16 residues. The CDR3 DNA follows: TGTGCCAGCAGCTTAGAGGCGGGAGGGCCCTCGAATGAGCAGTTCTTC. Residues: CASSLEAGGPSNEQFF. Using reference TRBV7-9 and TRBJ2-1 for the parts outside the CDR3, the full variable domain is DTGVSQNPRHKITKRGQNVTFRCDPISEHNRLYWYRQTLGQGPEFLTYFQNEAQLEKSRLLSDRFSAERPKGSFSTLEIQRTEQGDSAMYLCASSLEAGGPSNEQFFGPGTRLTVL.

The genes are TRBV6-5 and TRBJ2-5; a weak D match, TRBD2 (6 bases). This CDR3 contains 14 residues. Trimming removed 3 bases at V and 3 bases at J, with 11 bases between. Germline CDR1 is MNHEY and CDR2 is SVGAGI. The CDR3 region is CASSYRLGKETQYF. As DNA, the CDR3 is TGTGCCAGCAGTTATAGACTAGGGAAAGAGACCCAGTACTTC.

There are a few counts of this clonotype. The V call is TRBV12-3 or TRBV12-4, the J call TRBJ2-1, with TRBD2 identical over 8 bases. V gave up 3 bases and J gave up 6 bases; unmatched junction bases: 7. The CDR3 has 15 amino acids. As DNA, the CDR3 is TGTGCCAGCAGTTTCTTGGCGGGAGGCCGCAATGAGCAGTTCTTC. Translated: CASSFLAGGRNEQFF.

This clonotype was seen a few times. The chain is built from TRBV19 and TRBJ1-1; the D is unclear. The V end lost 7 bases, the J end lost 1 base, and 7 bases lay between the germline ends. Germline lookup yields CDR1 LNHDA and CDR2 SQIVND (reference sequence). The CDR3 contains 12 residues. CDR3 sequence reads: CASIAENTEAFF. The CDR3 DNA is TGTGCCAGTATCGCCGAGAACACTGAAGCTTTCTTT.